This T cell receptor beta chain is from a study of T cell responses to AZD1222 COVID-19 vaccine (dated by TCRdb to the early 2020s). A note on the overall study: Because spike-specific TCR depth and breadth did not differ between the two schedules, AZD1222 recipients who got a second dose at roughly 4 weeks were pooled with those who got a second dose at roughly 12 weeks. TCR sequencing covered over 230 trial participants: 207 given two doses of AZD1222 and 26 given two doses of MenACWY control vaccine. Trial participants were enrolled by age into subgroups of 18-55, 56-69 and 70-plus years, and around 150, 29 and 61 TCR-sequenced participants, respectively, were included in these subgroups.

General findings and caveats noted by the study authors: Vaccine-associated CD4 TCRs spanned the whole spike protein, with dominant responses in regions 160-218 and 743-854. Participants were mostly white British, with more females than males. The authors suggested clonal diversity may have been underestimated. The 56-69-year group was small, and its depth increase did not reach significance, likely because of low power. Reportedly, almost half of the unique spike-specific TCRs recognized epitopes lying outside the regions that are mutated in the B.1.351 and B.1.1.7 variants. Because no day 14 peak-response samples were available, repertoires were characterized only after the peak T cell response. Spike-specific TCR breadth and depth rose significantly after two AZD1222 doses compared with day 0 and with MenACWY recipients. Conclusions about previously exposed vaccinees are limited because only six or seven AZD1222 recipients were SARS-CoV-2 seropositive at baseline.

The CDR3 regions of human TCRbeta chains were analyzed by immunosequencing. The study's own analysis went as follows. TCRs in the repertoires were compared against a reference library of SARS-CoV-2-specific TCRs that had been generated with the MIRA antigen-specificity platform. Breadth was defined as the fraction of unique TCRs that were SARS-CoV-2-associated. Depth was defined as the fraction of total T cells that were SARS-CoV-2-associated. Using the MIRA data, each spike-specific TCR was mapped to the spike region that the TCR reacts to and placed in a CD4 or CD8 class. Log10-transformed breadth and depth values were compared by one-way ANOVA with Sidak's multiple comparisons tests. Held by TCRdb, this immuneACCESS table contains in-frame sequences only and omits some clones. Under half of the omission traces to an unresolved V gene where checked; the cause of the rest is unknown. Clone size and the V and J calls come from that table; the DNA yielded D and trimming. Counted in this sample were more than 85,000 clones; about 85% of them appeared once. The top ten constitute roughly 3% of the sample.

The sample's time point label is to be understood as: baseline before first vaccination. Vaccinee samples were obtained from the UK trials COV001 and COV002, which included a single-blind randomized controlled phase 2/3 trial of AZD1222 (ChAdOx1 nCoV-19) in healthy adults. For TCRbeta chain sequencing, PBMC samples were collected from trial participants at day 0 and at day 28 after the second dose. In the case of this clone: There is no known antigen for this receptor. No much larger clone exists at a distance of one base, and base qualities are not known.

The source is an adult in good health. The input for sequencing was peripheral blood, taken on day 0 of AZD1222 vaccination.

The CDR3 has the sequence CASSMGARSPLHF. The DNA sequence is given as TGTGCCAGTAGTATGGGGGCACGCTCACCCCTCCACTTT. The sequence is built from TRBV19 and TRBJ1-6; possibly the D gene is TRBD1, per 6 matching bases. V loses 3 bases of germline sequence and J loses 10 bases, and the interval between the two ends is 10 bases. Looking up the germline V gene (reference sequence) yields CDR1 LNHDA and CDR2 SQIVND. The CDR3 runs 13 amino acids, cysteine and phenylalanine included. Only the CDR3 DNA is retained, 39 bases long and in frame from the first base.